The subject of this entry is one T cell receptor (beta chain). This CDR3 contains 14 residues. From germline, CDR1 is LNHNV and CDR2 YYDKDF (reference sequence). The V end was cut by 0 bases, the J end by 9 bases, with 12 bases between. These data come from a study of shared clonotypes between healthy human individuals. CD45RO-negative, CCR7-positively selected cells formed the naive CD8 fraction, excluding terminally differentiated effector memory CD45RA+ cells. The method was immunoSEQ multiplex PCR; TCRdb's version includes in-frame clones alone and lacks a portion of them. The data hold roughly 810,000 clones, with 90% to 97% observed a single time.

The gene calls are TRBV15 and TRBJ2-1; TRBD2 is a possible D gene (6 bases). The receptor was isolated from a man aged 25 to 40 in good health. Sequencing was performed on naive CD8+ T cells sorted from blood. CDR3 coding DNA: TGTGCCACCAGCAGAGATCGTGGGGGACTTGAGCAGTTCTTC. Its translation is CATSRDRGGLEQFF. The entire variable domain, with the rest obtained from reference TRBV15 and TRBJ2-1, is as follows: DAMVIQNPRYQVTQFGKPVTLSCSQTLNHNVMYWYQQKSSQAPKLLFHYYDKDFNNEADTPDNFQSRRPNTSFCFLDIRSPGLGDTAMYLCATSRDRGGLEQFFGPGTRLTVL.